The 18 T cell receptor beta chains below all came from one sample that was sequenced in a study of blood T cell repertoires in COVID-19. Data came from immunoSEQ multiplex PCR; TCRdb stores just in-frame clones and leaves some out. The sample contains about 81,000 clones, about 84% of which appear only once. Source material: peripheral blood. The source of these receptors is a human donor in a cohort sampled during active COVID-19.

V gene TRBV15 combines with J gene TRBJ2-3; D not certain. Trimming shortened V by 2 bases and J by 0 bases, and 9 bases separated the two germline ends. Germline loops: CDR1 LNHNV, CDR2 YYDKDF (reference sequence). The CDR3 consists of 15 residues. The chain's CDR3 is CATSRQRGSTDTQYF. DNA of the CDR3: TGTGCCACCAGCAGACAGCGTGGTAGCACAGATACGCAGTATTTT. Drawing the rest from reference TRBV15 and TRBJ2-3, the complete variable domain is DAMVIQNPRYQVTQFGKPVTLSCSQTLNHNVMYWYQQKSSQAPKLLFHYYDKDFNNEADTPDNFQSRRPNTSFCFLDIRSPGLGDTAMYLCATSRQRGSTDTQYFGPGTRLTVL.

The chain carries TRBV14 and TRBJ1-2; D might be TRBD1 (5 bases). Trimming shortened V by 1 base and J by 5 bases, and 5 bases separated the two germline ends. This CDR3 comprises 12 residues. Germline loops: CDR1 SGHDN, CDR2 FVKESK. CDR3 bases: TGTGCCAGCAGCCAAGCAGGGTATGGCTACACCTTC. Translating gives CASSQAGYGYTF.

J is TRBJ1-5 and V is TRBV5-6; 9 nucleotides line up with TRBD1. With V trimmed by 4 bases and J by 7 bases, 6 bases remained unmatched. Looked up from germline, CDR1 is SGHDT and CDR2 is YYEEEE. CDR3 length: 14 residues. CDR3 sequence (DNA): TGTGCCAGCAGCCCTGGACAGGGGAGGCAGCCCCAGCATTTT. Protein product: CASSPGQGRQPQHF.

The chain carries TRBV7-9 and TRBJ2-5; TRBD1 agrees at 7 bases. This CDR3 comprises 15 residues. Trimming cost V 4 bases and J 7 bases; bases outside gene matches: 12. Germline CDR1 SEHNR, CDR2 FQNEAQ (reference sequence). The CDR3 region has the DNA TGTGCCAGCAGCTCACTTAGGGGGCTAGAAGGGACCCAGTACTTC. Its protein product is CASSSLRGLEGTQYF.

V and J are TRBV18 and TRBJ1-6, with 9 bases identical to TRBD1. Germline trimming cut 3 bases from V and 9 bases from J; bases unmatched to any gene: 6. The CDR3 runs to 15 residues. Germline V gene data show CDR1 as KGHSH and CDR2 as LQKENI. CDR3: CASSPTGQGLSPLHF. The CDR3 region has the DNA TGTGCCAGCTCACCGACGGGACAGGGTCTTTCACCCCTCCACTTT.

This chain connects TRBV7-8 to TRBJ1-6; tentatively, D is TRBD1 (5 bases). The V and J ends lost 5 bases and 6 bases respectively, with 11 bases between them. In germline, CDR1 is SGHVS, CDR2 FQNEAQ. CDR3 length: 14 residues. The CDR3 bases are TGTGCCAGCAGCCTTATGCAGGGTAATTCACCCCTCCACTTT. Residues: CASSLMQGNSPLHF.

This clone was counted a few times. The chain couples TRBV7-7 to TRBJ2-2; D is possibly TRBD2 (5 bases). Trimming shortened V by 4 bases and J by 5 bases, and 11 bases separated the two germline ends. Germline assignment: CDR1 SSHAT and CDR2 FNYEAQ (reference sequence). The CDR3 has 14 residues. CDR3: CASSWGVGTGELFF. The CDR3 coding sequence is TGTGCCAGCAGCTGGGGAGTGGGGACCGGGGAGCTGTTTTTT.

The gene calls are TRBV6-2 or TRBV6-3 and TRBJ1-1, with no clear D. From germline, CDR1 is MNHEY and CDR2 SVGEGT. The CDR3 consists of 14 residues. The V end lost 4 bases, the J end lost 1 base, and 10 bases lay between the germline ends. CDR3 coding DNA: TGTGCCAGCAGTTCTAATGGAGGGAACACTGAAGCTTTCTTT. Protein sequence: CASSSNGGNTEAFF.

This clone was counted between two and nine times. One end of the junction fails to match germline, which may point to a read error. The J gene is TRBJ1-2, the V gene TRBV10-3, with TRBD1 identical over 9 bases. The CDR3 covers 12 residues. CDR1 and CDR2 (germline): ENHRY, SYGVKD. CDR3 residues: CAISDGDRAAAF. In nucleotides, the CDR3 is TGTGCCATCAGCGATGGGGACAGGGCGGCGGCCTTC.

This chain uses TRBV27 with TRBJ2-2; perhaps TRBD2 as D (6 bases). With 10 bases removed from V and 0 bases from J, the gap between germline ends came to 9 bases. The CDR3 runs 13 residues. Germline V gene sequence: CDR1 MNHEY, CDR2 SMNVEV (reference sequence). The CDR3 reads CATRRANTGELFF. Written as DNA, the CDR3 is TGTGCCACCCGGAGGGCGAACACCGGGGAGCTGTTTTTT.

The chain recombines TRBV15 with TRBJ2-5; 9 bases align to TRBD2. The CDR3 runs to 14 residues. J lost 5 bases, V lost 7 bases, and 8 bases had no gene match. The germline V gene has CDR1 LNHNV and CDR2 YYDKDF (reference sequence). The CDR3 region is CATKTGLADETQYF. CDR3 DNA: TGTGCCACCAAGACGGGACTAGCTGACGAGACCCAGTACTTC.

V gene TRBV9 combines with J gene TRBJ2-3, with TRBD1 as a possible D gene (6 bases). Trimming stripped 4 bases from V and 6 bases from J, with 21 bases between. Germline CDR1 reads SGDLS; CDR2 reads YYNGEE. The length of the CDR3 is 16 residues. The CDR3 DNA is TGTGCCAGCAGCCCTCGGACAGCCGGGCAGGGTGATACGCAGTATTTT. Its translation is CASSPRTAGQGDTQYF.

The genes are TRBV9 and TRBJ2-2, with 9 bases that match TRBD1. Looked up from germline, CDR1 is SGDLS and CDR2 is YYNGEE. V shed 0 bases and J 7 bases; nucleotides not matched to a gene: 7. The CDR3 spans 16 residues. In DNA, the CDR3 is TGTGCCAGCAGCGTAGCAACAGGGGGCAAGGGCGGGGAGCTGTTTTTT. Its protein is CASSVATGGKGGELFF.

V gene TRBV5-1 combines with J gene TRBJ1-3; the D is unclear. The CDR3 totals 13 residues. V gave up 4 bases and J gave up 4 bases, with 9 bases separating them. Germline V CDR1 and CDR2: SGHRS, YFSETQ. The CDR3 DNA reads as TGCGCCAGCAGCCCGGAGGCGGGAAACACCATATATTTT. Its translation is CASSPEAGNTIYF.

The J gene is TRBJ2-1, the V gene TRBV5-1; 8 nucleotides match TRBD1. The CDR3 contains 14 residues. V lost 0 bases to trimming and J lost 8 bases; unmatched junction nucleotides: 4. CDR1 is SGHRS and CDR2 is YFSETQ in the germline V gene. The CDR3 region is CASSLVGQGHEQFF. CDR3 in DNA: TGCGCCAGCAGCTTGGTTGGACAGGGACATGAGCAGTTCTTC.

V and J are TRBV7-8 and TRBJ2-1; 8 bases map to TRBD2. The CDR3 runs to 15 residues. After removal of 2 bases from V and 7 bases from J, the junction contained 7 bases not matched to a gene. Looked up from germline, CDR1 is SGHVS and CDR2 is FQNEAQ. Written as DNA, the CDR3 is TGTGCCAGCAGCTTATTCGGGGGGGCCCAGAATGAGCAGTTCTTC. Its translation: CASSLFGGAQNEQFF.

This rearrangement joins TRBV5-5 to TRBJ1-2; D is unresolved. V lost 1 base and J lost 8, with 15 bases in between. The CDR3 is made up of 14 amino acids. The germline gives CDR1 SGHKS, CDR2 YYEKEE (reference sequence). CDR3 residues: CASSLMVNTGGYTF. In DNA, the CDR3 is TGTGCCAGCAGCTTGATGGTCAACACGGGGGGCTACACCTTC.

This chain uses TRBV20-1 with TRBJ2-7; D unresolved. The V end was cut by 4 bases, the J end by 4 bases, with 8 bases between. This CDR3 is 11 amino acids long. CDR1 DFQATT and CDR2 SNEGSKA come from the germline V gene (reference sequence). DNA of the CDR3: TGCAGTGCTACAGACACATACGAGCAGTACTTC. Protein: CSATDTYEQYF.